This T cell receptor beta chain was sequenced in a study of T cell repertoires in urothelial bladder cancer. This clone is large within its sample. Its antigen is undetermined. J lost 6 bases, V lost 4 bases, and 10 bases had no gene match. Germline V gene sequence: CDR1 MGHRA, CDR2 YSYEKL. The CDR3 covers 17 residues. Findings and caveats of the study: Median T cells were approximately 5,700 in carcinoma and under 30,000 in benign specimens. Up to about 15% of carcinoma infiltrating lymphocytes belonged to one T-cell clone.

Profiled with immunoSEQ multiplex PCR; TCRdb holds only in-frame clones, not every one. The data contain 5,000 to 6,500 clones, 71% of them singletons. Sequencing used tumor-infiltrating cells from bladder cancer. This sequence was found in a human donor with urothelial carcinoma. V gene TRBV4-1 combines with J gene TRBJ1-5, with 12 bases aligning to TRBD1. CDR3 in amino acids: CASSLHAGTGGFQPQHF. In DNA form, the CDR3 reads TGCGCCAGCAGCCTACATGCCGGGACAGGGGGCTTTCAGCCCCAGCATTTT.